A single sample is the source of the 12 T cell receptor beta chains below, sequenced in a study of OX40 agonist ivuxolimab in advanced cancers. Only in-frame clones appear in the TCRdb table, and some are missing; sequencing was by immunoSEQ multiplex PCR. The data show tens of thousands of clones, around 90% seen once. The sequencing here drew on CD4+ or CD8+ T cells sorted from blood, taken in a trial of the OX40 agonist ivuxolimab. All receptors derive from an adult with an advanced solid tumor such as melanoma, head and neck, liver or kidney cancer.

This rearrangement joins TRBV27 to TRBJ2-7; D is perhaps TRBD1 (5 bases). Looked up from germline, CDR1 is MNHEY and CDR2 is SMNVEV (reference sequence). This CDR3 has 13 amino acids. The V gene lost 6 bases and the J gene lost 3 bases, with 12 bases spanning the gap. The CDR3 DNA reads TGTGCCAGCAGAGTACAACAGGACTACGAGCAGTACTTC. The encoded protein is CASRVQQDYEQYF.

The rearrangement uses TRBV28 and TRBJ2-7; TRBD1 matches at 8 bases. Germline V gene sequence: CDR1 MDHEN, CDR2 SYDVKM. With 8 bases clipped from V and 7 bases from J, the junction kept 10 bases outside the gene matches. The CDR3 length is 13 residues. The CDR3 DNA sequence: TGTGCCAGCCACCGGACAGGGCTGGAAGAGCAGTACTTC. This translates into CASHRTGLEEQYF. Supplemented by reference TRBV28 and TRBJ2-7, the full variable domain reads DVKVTQSSRYLVKRTGEKVFLECVQDMDHENMFWYRQDPGLGLRLIYFSYDVKMKEKGDIPEGYSVSREKKERFSLILESASTNQTSMYLCASHRTGLEEQYFGPGTRLTVT.

CDR3 coding DNA: TGTGCCAGCAGTCCATCTCCAGGACAGGGGAGGTCGAGGGAAGCTTTCTTT. This encodes CASSPSPGQGRSREAFF. The V gene is TRBV28, the J gene TRBJ1-1, with 9 bases that match TRBD1. This CDR3 contains 17 residues. Germline V gene lookup returns CDR1 MDHEN and CDR2 SYDVKM. The J segment lost 8 bases and the V segment lost 5 bases, leaving 18 bases of the junction unmatched.

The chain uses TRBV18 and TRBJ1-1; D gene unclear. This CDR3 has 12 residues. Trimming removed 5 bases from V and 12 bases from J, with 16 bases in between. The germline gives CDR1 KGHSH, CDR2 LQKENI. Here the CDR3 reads CASSGPDFRTFF. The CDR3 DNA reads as TGTGCCAGCTCAGGACCGGATTTCCGAACTTTCTTT.

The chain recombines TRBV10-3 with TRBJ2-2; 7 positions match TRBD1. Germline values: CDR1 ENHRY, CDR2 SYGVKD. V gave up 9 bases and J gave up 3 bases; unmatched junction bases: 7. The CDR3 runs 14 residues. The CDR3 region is CAIRDRVDTGELFF. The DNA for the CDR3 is TGTGCCATACGTGACAGGGTGGACACCGGGGAGCTGTTTTTT.

In DNA form, the CDR3 reads TGTGCCAGCAGCGCCCCAGGGGCTAGCGGGTCGAGATACAATGAGCAGTTCTTC. Amino acid sequence: CASSAPGASGSRYNEQFF. The chain recombines TRBV7-9 with TRBJ2-1; 8 bases align to TRBD2. V dropped 5 bases and J dropped 4; count of bases not matched to a gene: 16. This CDR3 comprises 18 residues. Germline values: CDR1 SEHNR, CDR2 FQNEAQ (reference sequence). The complete variable domain, with remaining parts taken from reference TRBV7-9 and TRBJ2-1, reads DTGVSQNPRHKITKRGQNVTFRCDPISEHNRLYWYRQTLGQGPEFLTYFQNEAQLEKSRLLSDRFSAERPKGSFSTLEIQRTEQGDSAMYLCASSAPGASGSRYNEQFFGPGTRLTVL.

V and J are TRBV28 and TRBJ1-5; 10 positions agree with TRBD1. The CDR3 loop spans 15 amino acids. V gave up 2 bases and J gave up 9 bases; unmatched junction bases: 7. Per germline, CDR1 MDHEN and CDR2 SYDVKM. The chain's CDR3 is CASSLGDRGYGPQHF. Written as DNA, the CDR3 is TGTGCCAGCAGTTTAGGGGACAGGGGATATGGGCCCCAGCATTTT.

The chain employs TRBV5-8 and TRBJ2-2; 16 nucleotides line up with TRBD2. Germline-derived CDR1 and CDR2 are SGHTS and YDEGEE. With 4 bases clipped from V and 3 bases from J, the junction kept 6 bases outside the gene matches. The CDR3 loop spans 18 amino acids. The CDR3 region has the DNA TGTGCCAGCAGCGGGACTAGCGGGAGGGCGTCGTACACCGGGGAGCTGTTTTTT. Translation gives CASSGTSGRASYTGELFF. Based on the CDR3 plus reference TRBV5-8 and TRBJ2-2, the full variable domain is EAGVTQSPTHLIKTRGQQATLRCSPISGHTSVYWYQQALGLGLQFLLWYDEGEERNRGNFPPRFSGRQFPNYSSELNVNALELEDSALYLCASSGTSGRASYTGELFFGEGSRLTVL.

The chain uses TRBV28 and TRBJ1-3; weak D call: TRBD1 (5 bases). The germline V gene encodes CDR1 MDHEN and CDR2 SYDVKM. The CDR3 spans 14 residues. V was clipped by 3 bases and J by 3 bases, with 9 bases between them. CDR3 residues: CASSFGGGGNTIYF. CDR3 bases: TGTGCCAGCAGTTTCGGGGGAGGTGGAAACACCATATATTTT.

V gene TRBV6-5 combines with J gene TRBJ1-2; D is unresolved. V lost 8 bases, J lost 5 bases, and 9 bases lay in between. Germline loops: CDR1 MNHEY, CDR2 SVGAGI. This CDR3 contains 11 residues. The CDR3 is CASLDNYGYTF. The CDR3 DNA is TGTGCCAGCCTAGACAATTATGGCTACACCTTC.

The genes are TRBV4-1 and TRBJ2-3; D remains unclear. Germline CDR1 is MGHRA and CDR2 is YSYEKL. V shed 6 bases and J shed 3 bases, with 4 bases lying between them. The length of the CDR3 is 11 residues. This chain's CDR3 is CASRLTDTQYF. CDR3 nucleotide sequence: TGCGCCAGCAGACTAACAGATACGCAGTATTTT.

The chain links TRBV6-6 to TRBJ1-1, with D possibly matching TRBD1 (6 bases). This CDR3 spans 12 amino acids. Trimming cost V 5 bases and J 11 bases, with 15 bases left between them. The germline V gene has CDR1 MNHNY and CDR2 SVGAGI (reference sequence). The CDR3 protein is CASSKGGGLAFF. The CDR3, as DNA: TGTGCCAGCAGTAAGGGGGGGGGTCTTGCTTTCTTT.